This T cell receptor beta chain originates from a study of spatial heterogeneity in lung cancer. This clonotype occurred many times. Its antigen is undetermined. Every molecule of TCR cDNA had its own unique molecular identifier. TCRdb recomputed calls from the 5' RACE reads with MiXCR, one row per CDR3 protein. The sample lists about 50,000 distinct CDR3 sequences, 7.5% to 8% occurring once. The CDR3 totals 17 residues. The trim removed 3 bases at V and 1 base at J, leaving 9 bases unmatched. Germline CDR1 LGHNA, CDR2 YNFKEQ. The time point was: sample taken at primary tumor resection. The sequenced material consisted of unsorted whole RNA from tumor, nontumor lung or frozen PBMC. Study-wide results and caveats: More often at tumor resection than at routine follow-up, ubiquitous expanded tumor TCRs were detected in the blood.

This rearrangement joins TRBV4-2 to TRBJ1-2; TRBD1 agrees at 9 bases. The sequence was collected from a female donor with early-stage non-small cell lung cancer. Here the sequenced sample was PBMCs, taken at surgery. CDR3 protein: CASSQAGQGRSNYGYTF. In nucleotides, the CDR3 is TGTGCCAGCAGCCAGGCCGGACAGGGGCGTAGTAACTATGGCTACACCTTC.